One and the same sample provided the 25 T cell receptor beta chains below, sequenced in a study of T cell changes during pregnancy in multiple sclerosis. The repertoire was sequenced with immunoSEQ multiplex PCR; TCRdb's copy has only in-frame clones and lacks some. The table has about 54,000 clones, more than 85% seen once. The specimen was peripheral blood, collected after pregnancy. These receptor sequences come from a female donor in good health, enrolled as a control in a pregnancy study.

Comments on this clone: Relative to the germline gene, one junction end is altered; a read error may explain this. This sequence joins TRBV28 and TRBJ2-7; TRBD1 matches 9 bases. CDR3 size: 17 residues. The germline V gene has CDR1 MDHEN and CDR2 SYDVKM. CDR3 loop: CASRLPSGTGSSHEQYF. CDR3 DNA: TGTGCCAGCAGACTACCCTCCGGGACAGGGTCCTCCCACGAGCAGTACTTC.

This chain joins TRBV28 and TRBJ2-1; TRBD1 matches 8 bases. Trimming took 5 bases from V and 6 from J; bases not matched to a gene: 6. The CDR3 contains 14 residues. Germline CDR1 reads MDHEN; CDR2 reads SYDVKM. CDR3: CASSQDRASNEQFF. CDR3 DNA: TGTGCCAGCAGTCAGGACAGGGCCTCCAATGAGCAGTTCTTC.

The V call is TRBV19, the J call TRBJ1-1; D remains ambiguous. The CDR3 is 12 residues long. Trimming removed 6 bases at V and 5 bases at J, with 10 bases between. Looked up from germline, CDR1 is LNHDA and CDR2 is SQIVND (reference sequence). The CDR3 sequence is CASRHPQTEAFF. CDR3 DNA sequence: TGTGCCAGTAGGCATCCGCAGACTGAAGCTTTCTTT.

This rearrangement joins TRBV6-6 to TRBJ2-3; D is undetermined. Per the germline V gene, CDR1 is MNHNY and CDR2 is SVGAGI (reference sequence). The CDR3 contains 11 residues. Trimming took off 7 bases at V and 6 bases at J, with 8 bases between the two ends. Here the CDR3 DNA reads TGTGCCAGCACCGGGTGGGATACGCAGTATTTT. Protein product: CASTGWDTQYF.

V gene TRBV7-2 combines with J gene TRBJ1-2; no firm D call. The V gene's germline CDR1 is SGHTA and CDR2 FQGNSA. This CDR3 has 11 residues. V lost 5 bases and J lost 1, with 2 bases in between. Here the CDR3 DNA reads TGTGCCAGCAGCCGTAACTATGGCTACACCTTC. Translation gives CASSRNYGYTF.

This clone has only one observation. This chain uses TRBV4-3 with TRBJ2-1; the match to TRBD2 covers 14 bases. Germline CDR1 reads LGHNA; CDR2 reads YSLEER. The CDR3 is 15 amino acids. The V gene end was trimmed by 4 bases and the J gene end by 10 bases; junction bases not matched to a gene: 6. DNA for the CDR3: TGCGCCAGCAGCCCTAAGGGACTAGCGGGAGCCGAGCAGTTCTTC. The encoded protein is CASSPKGLAGAEQFF.

The V gene is TRBV14, the J gene TRBJ2-1; TRBD1 aligns across 12 bases. The CDR3 loop spans 16 amino acids. The J segment lost 9 bases and the V segment lost 4 bases, leaving 10 bases of the junction unmatched. Germline lookup yields CDR1 SGHDN and CDR2 FVKESK. CDR3 amino acids: CASSPFPGQGAGEQFF. CDR3 sequence (DNA): TGTGCCAGCAGCCCTTTCCCGGGACAGGGGGCGGGTGAGCAGTTCTTC.

This clone occurred once. V usage is TRBV19 and J usage is TRBJ1-5; TRBD1 agrees at 11 bases. CDR1 LNHDA and CDR2 SQIVND come from the germline V gene (reference sequence). V shed 6 bases and J 0 bases; nucleotides not matched to a gene: 10. The CDR3 runs to 18 residues. CDR3 in amino acids: CASSRTGTGGHSNQPQHF. The CDR3 region has the DNA TGTGCCAGTAGCAGAACCGGGACAGGGGGACATAGCAATCAGCCCCAGCATTTT.

The chain employs TRBV9 and TRBJ2-7; TRBD2 matches 7 bases. Per the germline V gene, CDR1 is SGDLS and CDR2 is YYNGEE. The CDR3 is 15 amino acids. J was trimmed by 6 bases and V by 3 bases; bases with no gene match: 12. CDR3 residues: CASSERTGTMGEQYF. The CDR3 DNA follows: TGTGCCAGCAGCGAGCGGACGGGGACTATGGGCGAGCAGTACTTC.

The CDR3: CASRGTGNRPQHF. The CDR3 nucleotides read TGTGCCAGCAGGGGGACAGGGAACCGGCCCCAGCATTTT. The chain couples TRBV27 to TRBJ1-5; 9 positions match TRBD1. V lost 6 bases to trimming and J lost 9 bases; unmatched junction nucleotides: 6. CDR3 size: 13 residues. Germline-derived CDR1 and CDR2 are MNHEY and SMNVEV (reference sequence).

CDR3: CAITGGPAEAFF. The CDR3 bases are TGTGCCATCACGGGGGGGCCTGCTGAAGCTTTCTTT. The chain joins TRBV27 to TRBJ1-1; D perhaps matches TRBD1 (6 bases). The CDR3 totals 12 residues. CDR1 and CDR2 from the germline V gene are MNHEY and SMNVEV (reference sequence). The V end was cut by 10 bases, the J end by 6 bases, with 15 bases between.

About this clone: Other nucleotide sequences in the sample specify the same CDR3. This rearrangement joins TRBV10-3 to TRBJ2-2; TRBD2 is a possible D gene (5 bases). There are 14 residues in the CDR3. Looked up from germline, CDR1 is ENHRY and CDR2 is SYGVKD. The V end lost 3 bases, the J end lost 3 bases, and 8 bases lay between the germline ends. The CDR3 here is CAISDGGDTGELFF. CDR3 coding DNA: TGTGCCATCAGTGATGGAGGAGACACCGGGGAGCTGTTTTTT.

This clone was observed a single time. V is TRBV19 and J is TRBJ1-5; possible D gene TRBD1, 5 bases. V shed 6 bases and J shed 6 bases, with 15 bases lying between them. Germline lookup yields CDR1 LNHDA and CDR2 SQIVND (reference sequence). The CDR3 totals 14 residues. The CDR3 DNA is TGTGCCAGTAGGTGGCAGGGATCGGGTCAGCCCCAGCATTTT. Translation: CASRWQGSGQPQHF.

This chain uses TRBV4-1 with TRBJ1-2; D remains unclear. This CDR3 is built from 15 residues. The germline CDR1 and CDR2 sequences are MGHRA and YSYEKL. The V end lost 0 bases, the J end lost 4 bases, and 12 bases lay between the germline ends. The CDR3 loop is CASSQDSGGSYGYTF. In nucleotides, the CDR3 is TGCGCCAGCAGCCAAGATAGTGGAGGATCCTATGGCTACACCTTC.

By sample share, this clone is medium-sized. This chain connects TRBV5-1 to TRBJ1-3, with D possibly matching TRBD1 (6 bases). CDR1 is SGHRS, CDR2 YFSETQ, per germline. The V end was cut by 4 bases, the J end by 0 bases, with 8 bases between. This CDR3 has 14 amino acids. CDR3 DNA: TGCGCCAGCAGCACACAGGGCTCTGGAAACACCATATATTTT. It encodes CASSTQGSGNTIYF. The full variable domain, in which reference TRBV5-1 and TRBJ1-3 provide the parts outside the CDR3, is KAGVTQTPRYLIKTRGQQVTLSCSPISGHRSVSWYQQTPGQGLQFLFEYFSETQRNKGNFPGRFSGRQFSNSRSEMNVSTLELGDSALYLCASSTQGSGNTIYFGEGSWLTVV.

Comments on this clone: Lacking the conserved final phenylalanine or tryptophan, this CDR3 likely reflects a read error. The DNA is omitted, as the CDR3 cannot be located on it reliably, and the CDR3 follows TCRdb's listing. The CDR3 region is CASSVSTGWSI. The chain employs TRBV7-9 and TRBJ1-2; TRBD1, as called in the table, went unchecked against the DNA. Germline CDR1 is SEHNR and CDR2 is FQNEAQ (reference sequence). The CDR3 sequence runs 11 residues, both termini included.

The rearrangement links TRBV10-3 to TRBJ2-7; 10 bases match TRBD1. CDR1 and CDR2 (germline): ENHRY, SYGVKD. The CDR3 extends over 14 amino acids. The V segment lost 6 bases and the J segment 4 bases; nucleotides outside the gene matches: 6. CDR3 sequence: CAISADRGEYEQYF. In DNA, the CDR3 is TGTGCCATCAGCGCGGACAGGGGGGAATACGAGCAGTACTTC.

This sequence joins TRBV2 and TRBJ2-1; the match to TRBD2 covers 12 bases. The CDR3 is 16 amino acids. The trim removed 5 bases at V and 6 bases at J, leaving 8 bases unmatched. CDR1 is SNHLY and CDR2 is FYNNEI in the germline V gene. The CDR3 nucleotides read TGTGCCAGCAGTCTTCCTAGCGGGGGGGCCCTCAATGAGCAGTTCTTC. Encoded protein: CASSLPSGGALNEQFF.

This clone was observed a few times. V gene TRBV10-3 combines with J gene TRBJ1-1; TRBD1 might be the D (6 bases). The CDR3 totals 13 residues. Trimming shortened V by 4 bases and J by 1 base, and 7 bases separated the two germline ends. Germline CDR1 is ENHRY and CDR2 is SYGVKD. CDR3 residues: CAISATGNTEAFF. The CDR3 nucleotides are TGTGCCATCAGTGCGACAGGGAACACTGAAGCTTTCTTT.

J is TRBJ1-1 and V is TRBV18, with 10 bases aligning to TRBD1. CDR3 length equals 15 residues. V trimming: 6 bases; J trimming: 5 bases; junction bases outside the gene matches: 9. Germline values: CDR1 KGHSH, CDR2 LQKENI. This chain's CDR3 is CASSQGQGIPTEAFF. The CDR3 DNA reads as TGTGCCAGCTCGCAGGGACAGGGGATTCCGACTGAAGCTTTCTTT.

In its sample, this clone was seen once. This chain connects TRBV19 to TRBJ2-7; no firm D call. The ends were cut back, 7 bases at V and 2 bases at J, with 15 bases in the middle. Per germline, CDR1 LNHDA and CDR2 SQIVND (reference sequence). This CDR3 is built from 14 residues. CDR3 in amino acids: CASTPTDGPYEQYF. As DNA, the CDR3 is TGTGCCAGTACCCCTACAGACGGTCCCTACGAGCAGTACTTC.

The chain uses TRBV7-2 and TRBJ2-1; 10 nucleotides line up with TRBD2. V gave up 5 bases and J gave up 8 bases; unmatched junction bases: 15. The CDR3 runs to 17 residues. Per the germline V gene, CDR1 is SGHTA and CDR2 is FQGNSA. CDR3 amino acids: CASSLPRERGGRDEQFF. The CDR3 bases are TGTGCCAGCAGCCTTCCGCGAGAGCGGGGGGGCCGCGATGAGCAGTTCTTC.

This sequence joins TRBV18 and TRBJ2-2; 11 nucleotides match TRBD2. The CDR3 runs 16 residues. V lost 8 bases to trimming and J lost 2 bases; unmatched junction nucleotides: 7. Germline lookup yields CDR1 KGHSH and CDR2 LQKENI. The CDR3 DNA reads TGTGCCAGCCAGGGCACTAGCGGGAGTAACACCGGGGAGCTGTTTTTT. Translating gives CASQGTSGSNTGELFF. The full variable domain, in which reference TRBV18 and TRBJ2-2 provide the parts outside the CDR3, is NAGVMQNPRHLVRRRGQEARLRCSPMKGHSHVYWYRQLPEEGLKFMVYLQKENIIDESGMPKERFSAEFPKEGPSILRIQQVVRGDSAAYFCASQGTSGSNTGELFFGEGSRLTVL.

This clone has a single count. The V call is TRBV27, the J call TRBJ2-6; 7 bases agree with TRBD1. This CDR3 has 15 residues. The V segment lost 5 bases and the J segment 0 bases; nucleotides outside the gene matches: 1. Per germline, CDR1 MNHEY and CDR2 SMNVEV (reference sequence). The CDR3: CASSRTGSGANVLTF. For the CDR3, the DNA is TGTGCCAGCAGTCGGACAGGCTCTGGGGCCAACGTCCTGACTTTC.

The CDR3 DNA is TGTGCCAGCAGCCACTTAGCTAGGGGGCCGTGCTTCTTC. Residues: CASSHLARGPCFF. The chain employs TRBV14 and TRBJ2-1; 7 nucleotides match TRBD1. The CDR3 runs to 13 residues. V was pared by 3 bases and J by 16 bases, with 12 bases of the junction left unmatched. Germline-derived CDR1 and CDR2 are SGHDN and FVKESK.